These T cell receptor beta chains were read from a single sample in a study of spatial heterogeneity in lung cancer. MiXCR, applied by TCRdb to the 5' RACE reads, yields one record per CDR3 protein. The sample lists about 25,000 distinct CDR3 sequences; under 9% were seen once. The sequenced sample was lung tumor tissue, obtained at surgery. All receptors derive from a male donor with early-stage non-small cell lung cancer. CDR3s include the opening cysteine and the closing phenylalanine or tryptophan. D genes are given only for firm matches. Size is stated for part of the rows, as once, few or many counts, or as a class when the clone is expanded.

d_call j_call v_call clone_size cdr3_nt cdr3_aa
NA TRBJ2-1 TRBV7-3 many TGTGCCAGCAGCTTTAGGGGAAGTGCCTACAATGAGCAGTTCTTC CASSFRGSAYNEQFF
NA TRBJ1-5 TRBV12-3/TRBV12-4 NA TGTGCCAGCAGGGTTGGGATACCCAATCAGCCCCAGCATTTT CASRVGIPNQPQHF
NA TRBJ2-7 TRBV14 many TGTGCCAGCAGCCAAAGTCTCTACGAGCAGTACTTC CASSQSLYEQYF
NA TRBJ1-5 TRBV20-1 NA TGCAGTGCTAGAGATATTGGGGGGAATCAGCCCCAGCATTTT CSARDIGGNQPQHF
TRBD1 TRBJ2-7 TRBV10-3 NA TGTGCCATCAGGGGGACAGGGGGGAACCTCTCCTACGAGCAGTACTTC CAIRGTGGNLSYEQYF
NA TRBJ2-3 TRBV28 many TGTGCCAGCAGTCCGGGGGCCGGAGGACGTTCGCAGTATTTT CASSPGAGGRSQYF
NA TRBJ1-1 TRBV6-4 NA TGTGCCAGCAGTGACGGCAGGGCGAACACTGAAGCTTTCTTT CASSDGRANTEAFF
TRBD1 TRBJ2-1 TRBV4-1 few TGCGCCAGCAGCCAACGGACAGGGCTTTATGAGCAGTTCTTC CASSQRTGLYEQFF
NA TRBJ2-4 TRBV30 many TGTGCCTGGAGTGTAGCCAAAAACATTCAGTACTTC CAWSVAKNIQYF
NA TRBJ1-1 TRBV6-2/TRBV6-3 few TGTGCCAGCAGGTATCGACAGAAGAACACTGAAGCTTTCTTT CASRYRQKNTEAFF
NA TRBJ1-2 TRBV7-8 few TGTGCCAGCAGCCCCGGGAGGACAGATAACTATGGCTACACCTTC CASSPGRTDNYGYTF
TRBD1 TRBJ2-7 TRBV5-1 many TGCGCCAGCAGCTTGGATAGGGGGCCCTACGAGCAGTACTTC CASSLDRGPYEQYF
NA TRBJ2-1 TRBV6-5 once TGTGCCAGCAGCCCATGGGGCTCCTACAATGAGCAGTTCTTC CASSPWGSYNEQFF
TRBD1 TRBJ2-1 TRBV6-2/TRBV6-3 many TGTGCCAGCAGGGGACAGGGATGGGAGAATGAGCAGTTCTTC CASRGQGWENEQFF
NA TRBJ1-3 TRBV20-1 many TGCAGTGCTATAGACAGGAGCTCTGGAAACACCATATATTTT CSAIDRSSGNTIYF
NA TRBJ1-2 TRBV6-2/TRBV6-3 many TGTGCCAGCAGTTACTCGAGCGTTTTTCTCCATGGCTACACCTTC CASSYSSVFLHGYTF
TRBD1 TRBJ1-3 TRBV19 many TGTGCCAGTATGGGGACAGGAGGAAACACCATATATTTT CASMGTGGNTIYF
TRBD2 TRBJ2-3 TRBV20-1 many TGCAGTGCTAGAGATCCCAGCGGGAGAGGTGATGATACGCAGTATTTT CSARDPSGRGDDTQYF
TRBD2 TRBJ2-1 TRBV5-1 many TGCGCCAGCAGCTTGGGACCTAGCGGGGTCCCTTCGGATGAGCAGTTCTTC CASSLGPSGVPSDEQFF
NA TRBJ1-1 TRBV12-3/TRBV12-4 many TGTGCCAGCAGGTCGCAATGGGAAAGGACCACTGAAGCTTTCTTT CASRSQWERTTEAFF
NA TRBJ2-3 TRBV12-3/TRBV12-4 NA TGTGCCAGCAGTTTATTCTATGATACGCAGTATTTT CASSLFYDTQYF
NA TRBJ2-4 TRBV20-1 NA TGCAGTGCTAGTCTCCCGGCACTAGCCAAAAACATTCAGTACTTC CSASLPALAKNIQYF
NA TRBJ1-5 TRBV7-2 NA TGTGCCAGCAGCTCCAACAATCAGCCCCAGCATTTT CASSSNNQPQHF
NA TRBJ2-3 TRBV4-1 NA TGCGCCAGCAGCCAAGTCGGCGGGGCCATCACAGATACGCAGTATTTT CASSQVGGAITDTQYF
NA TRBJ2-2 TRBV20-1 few TGCAGTGCTAGAAGAGCGAACACCGGGGAGCTGTTTTTT CSARRANTGELFF
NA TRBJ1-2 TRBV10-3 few TGTGCCATCAGCGCCCCCGGGGTTTATGGCTACACCTTC CAISAPGVYGYTF
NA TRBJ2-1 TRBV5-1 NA TGCGCCACCAACGGAGCCGCAGAGGGCAATGAGCAGTTCTTC CATNGAAEGNEQFF
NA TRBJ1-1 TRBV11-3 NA TGTGCCAGCAGCATCGCCCAGAACACTGAAGCTTTCTTT CASSIAQNTEAFF
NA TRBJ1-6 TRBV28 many TGTGCCAGCAGTTTATTGCAGGGAGGCTCACCCCTCCACTTT CASSLLQGGSPLHF
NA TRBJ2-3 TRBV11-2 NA TGTGCCAGCAGCTTAGGAGGGTCTACGGGTGTTCGAGATACGCAGTATTTT CASSLGGSTGVRDTQYF
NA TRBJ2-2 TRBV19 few TGTGCCAGTAGTAGATTAAGAGAAATAGTCGCCGGGGAGCTGTTTTTT CASSRLREIVAGELFF
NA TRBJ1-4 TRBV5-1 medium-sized TGCGCCAGCAGCTTGGACGGGTGGGATGAAAAACTGTTTTTT CASSLDGWDEKLFF
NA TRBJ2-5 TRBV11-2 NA TGTGCCAGCAGCTTAGATCCGGTGGTAAAGACCCAGTACTTC CASSLDPVVKTQYF
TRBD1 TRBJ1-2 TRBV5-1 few TGCGCCAGCAGCTTGGTGAGGGGGCTCGGCTATGGCTACACCTTC CASSLVRGLGYGYTF
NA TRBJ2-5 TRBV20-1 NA TGCAGTGCCCTCGTAGGACCGCAAGAGACCCAGTACTTC CSALVGPQETQYF
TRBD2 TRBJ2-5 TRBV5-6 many TGTGCCAGCAGCTCCTACGTCGGACTAGCGGGGTACCAAGAGACCCAGTACTTC CASSSYVGLAGYQETQYF
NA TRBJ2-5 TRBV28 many TGTGCCAGCAGTTACAACAGCCGGGGCCCTCCCCTGTACCAAGAGACCCAGTACTTC CASSYNSRGPPLYQETQYF
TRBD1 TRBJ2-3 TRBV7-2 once TGTGCCAGCAGCCGGACAGGGTTCGCAGATACGCAGTATTTT CASSRTGFADTQYF
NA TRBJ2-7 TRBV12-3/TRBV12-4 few TGTGCCAGCAGGCCGAGTCAGGCCGGCGCCACCTACGAGCAGTACTTC CASRPSQAGATYEQYF
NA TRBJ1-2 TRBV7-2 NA TGTGCCAGCAGCTCGGGACTCCTGGGAAGTGGCTACACCTTC CASSSGLLGSGYTF
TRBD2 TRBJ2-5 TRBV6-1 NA TGTGCCAGCAGTGAATTAGCGGGGGCTCAAGAGACCCAGTACTTC CASSELAGAQETQYF